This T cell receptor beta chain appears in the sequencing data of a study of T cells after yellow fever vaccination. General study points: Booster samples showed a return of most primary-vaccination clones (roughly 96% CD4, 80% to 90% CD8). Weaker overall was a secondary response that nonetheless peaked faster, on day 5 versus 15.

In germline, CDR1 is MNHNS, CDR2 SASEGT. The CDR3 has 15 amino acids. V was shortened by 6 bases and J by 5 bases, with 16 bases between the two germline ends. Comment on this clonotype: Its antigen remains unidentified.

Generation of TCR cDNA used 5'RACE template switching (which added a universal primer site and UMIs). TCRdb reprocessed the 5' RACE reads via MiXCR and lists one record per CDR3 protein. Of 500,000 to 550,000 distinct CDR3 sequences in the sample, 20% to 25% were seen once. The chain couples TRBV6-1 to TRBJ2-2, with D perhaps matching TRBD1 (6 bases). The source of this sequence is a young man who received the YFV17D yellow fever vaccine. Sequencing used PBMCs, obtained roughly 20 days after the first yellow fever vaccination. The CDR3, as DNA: TGTGCCAGCAGCCCAGATACTAGGGGGACCGGGGAGCTGTTTTTT. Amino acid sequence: CASSPDTRGTGELFF.